Following are 15 T cell receptor beta chains from one sample sequenced in a study of cytomegalovirus exposure and HLA in healthy donors. Primers included in the PCR were 60 Vbeta and 13 Jbeta primers. The assay was immunoSEQ multiplex PCR, and TCRdb's table has in-frame clones only and misses some. This sample contains around 44,000 clones. Sequenced: PBMCs. The receptors shown here come from a male donor in good health and CMV-seropositive.

V is TRBV6-6 and J is TRBJ2-2; possibly TRBD1 for D (6 bases). CDR1 is MNHNY and CDR2 is SVGAGI in the germline V gene (reference sequence). The V end was cut by 9 bases, the J end by 5 bases, with 19 bases between. The CDR3 is 15 residues long. The CDR3 here is CASSRQDPRTGELFF. DNA of the CDR3: TGTGCCAGTTCAAGACAGGATCCGAGGACCGGGGAGCTGTTTTTT.

The chain uses TRBV11-3 and TRBJ2-1, with TRBD1 matching over 7 bases. Germline V gene data show CDR1 as SGHNT and CDR2 as YENEEA. This CDR3 is 16 amino acids long. The V segment lost 1 base and the J segment 5 bases; nucleotides outside the gene matches: 8. The CDR3 DNA follows: TGTGCCAGCAGCTTAGGTGTGACAGGGCTAAACAATGAGCAGTTCTTC. It specifies CASSLGVTGLNNEQFF.

The chain combines TRBV5-6 with TRBJ1-1; no clear D. V gave up 1 base and J gave up 8 bases, with 12 bases separating them. The germline gives CDR1 SGHDT, CDR2 YYEEEE. This CDR3 region has 13 residues. DNA for the CDR3: TGTGCCAGCAGCTTGCGAGGGAGGTGGGAAGCTTTCTTT. This sequence encodes CASSLRGRWEAFF.

J is TRBJ1-1 and V is TRBV18; maybe TRBD1 (6 bases). V was shortened by 1 base and J by 7 bases, with 7 bases between the two germline ends. Germline V gives CDR1 KGHSH, CDR2 LQKENI. CDR3 length: 12 residues. The CDR3 nucleotides are TGTGCCAGCTCACCACGGACAGATGAAGCTTTCTTT. Its protein product is CASSPRTDEAFF. Full variable domain (missing parts from reference TRBV18 and TRBJ1-1): NAGVMQNPRHLVRRRGQEARLRCSPMKGHSHVYWYRQLPEEGLKFMVYLQKENIIDESGMPKERFSAEFPKEGPSILRIQQVVRGDSAAYFCASSPRTDEAFFGQGTRLTVV.

The CDR3 sequence is CASSQGTDRDLNYGYTF. The CDR3 DNA reads TGCGCCAGCAGCCAAGGTACCGACAGGGACCTAAACTATGGCTACACCTTC. The J gene is TRBJ1-2, the V gene TRBV4-3; the match to TRBD1 covers 7 bases. This CDR3 is 17 amino acids long. J lost 2 bases, V lost 1 base, and 10 bases had no gene match. Germline values: CDR1 LGHNA, CDR2 YSLEER.

This chain uses TRBV29-1 with TRBJ2-7; D uncertain. The V gene's germline CDR1 is SQVTM and CDR2 ANQGSEA. With 2 bases removed from V and 2 bases from J, the gap between germline ends came to 10 bases. The CDR3 contains 13 residues. Here the CDR3 DNA reads TGCAGCGTTGAATCCGAGGTTACCTACGAGCAGTACTTC. It is translated as CSVESEVTYEQYF.

The chain recombines TRBV30 with TRBJ2-7; D unresolved. The CDR3 is 14 residues long. In germline, CDR1 is GTSNPN, CDR2 SVGIG (reference sequence). Trimming took 0 bases from V and 5 from J, leaving 14 bases between them. For the CDR3, the DNA is TGTGCCTGGAGTGTACTAACCGGGTGGCACGAGCAGTACTTC. Translating gives CAWSVLTGWHEQYF. The full variable domain, with the rest looked up from reference TRBV30 and TRBJ2-7, is SQTIHQWPATLVQPVGSPLSLECTVEGTSNPNLYWYRQAAGRGLQLLFYSVGIGQISSEVPQNLSASRPQDRQFILSSKKLLLSDSGFYLCAWSVLTGWHEQYFGPGTRLTVT.

V gene TRBV2 combines with J gene TRBJ1-5, with a tentative D call TRBD1 (5 bases). This CDR3 comprises 13 residues. Trimming cost V 6 bases and J 4 bases, with 10 bases left between them. Germline CDR1 reads SNHLY; CDR2 reads FYNNEI. CDR3 amino acids: CASSDDSNQPQHF. CDR3 nucleotide sequence: TGTGCCAGCAGCGACGACAGTAATCAGCCCCAGCATTTT.

The chain is built from TRBV5-1 and TRBJ2-2; D remains ambiguous. Per the germline V gene, CDR1 is SGHRS and CDR2 is YFSETQ. This CDR3 spans 14 amino acids. The V end lost 4 bases, the J end lost 0 bases, and 7 bases lay between the germline ends. For the CDR3, the DNA is TGCGCCAGCAGCCCCTTTACGAACACCGGGGAGCTGTTTTTT. Amino acids: CASSPFTNTGELFF. The full variable domain, in which reference TRBV5-1 and TRBJ2-2 provide the parts outside the CDR3, is KAGVTQTPRYLIKTRGQQVTLSCSPISGHRSVSWYQQTPGQGLQFLFEYFSETQRNKGNFPGRFSGRQFSNSRSEMNVSTLELGDSALYLCASSPFTNTGELFFGEGSRLTVL.

This chain uses TRBV4-3 with TRBJ1-4, with 7 bases fitting TRBD1. Per the germline V gene, CDR1 is LGHNA and CDR2 is YSLEER. CDR3 length equals 17 residues. With 1 base clipped from V and 2 bases from J, the junction kept 7 bases outside the gene matches. CDR3 amino acids: CASSQGARGATNEKLFF. The CDR3 bases are TGCGCCAGCAGCCAAGGGGCCAGGGGGGCGACTAATGAAAAACTGTTTTTT.

The CDR3 loop reads CASSPSWSRSSYEQYF. The CDR3 nucleotides read TGTGCCAGCAGCCCCTCGTGGTCGAGGAGCTCCTACGAGCAGTACTTC. The chain uses TRBV5-5 and TRBJ2-7; D unclear. The germline V and J ends were trimmed by 4 bases and 0 bases, with 17 bases remaining between them. Germline CDR1 reads SGHKS; CDR2 reads YYEKEE (reference sequence). CDR3 length: 16 residues.

The chain combines TRBV4-1 with TRBJ2-7; the match to TRBD1 covers 8 bases. The V segment lost 2 bases and the J segment 4 bases; nucleotides outside the gene matches: 7. Germline loops: CDR1 MGHRA, CDR2 YSYEKL. This CDR3 region has 15 residues. In nucleotides, the CDR3 is TGCGCCAGCAGCCAAATGACAGGGGATGGGTACGAGCAGTACTTC. It is translated as CASSQMTGDGYEQYF.

The gene calls are TRBV27 and TRBJ1-1; the D gene is possibly TRBD1 (6 bases). The CDR3 spans 14 residues. The germline V gene encodes CDR1 MNHEY and CDR2 SMNVEV (reference sequence). Trimming left V 2 bases short and J 4 bases short, with 11 bases between. In DNA, the CDR3 is TGTGCCAGCAGTTTAGTACAGGGCGGCACTGAAGCTTTCTTT. It codes for CASSLVQGGTEAFF.

This chain connects TRBV7-3 to TRBJ2-6, with D hard to call. Germline V gene data show CDR1 as SGHTA and CDR2 as FQGTGA. Trimming stripped 4 bases from V and 3 bases from J, with 4 bases between. This CDR3 has 13 amino acids. The CDR3 loop is CASSSGGANVLTF. CDR3 DNA: TGTGCCAGCAGCTCGGGTGGGGCCAACGTCCTGACTTTC.

The chain recombines TRBV11-3 with TRBJ2-7, with D possibly matching TRBD2 (6 bases). Germline CDR1 is SGHNT and CDR2 is YENEEA. V was clipped by 6 bases and J by 0 bases, with 15 bases between them. This CDR3 is 15 amino acids long. CDR3 in DNA: TGTGCCAGCAGACCACGTTGGACTACCTCCTACGAGCAGTACTTC. Its protein is CASRPRWTTSYEQYF.